This T cell receptor (beta chain) was observed in a study of T cell responses to AZD1222 COVID-19 vaccine (dated by TCRdb to about 2021). Regarding the research as a whole: AZD1222 recipients whose second dose came at about 4 weeks and those whose second dose came at about 12 weeks were combined into one group, since spike-specific TCR depth and breadth did not differ between the two schedules. TCR sequencing covered roughly 230 trial participants: about 210 given two doses of AZD1222 and approximately 25 given two doses of MenACWY control vaccine. Trial participants were enrolled by age into 18-55, 56-69 and 70-plus year subgroups, with 148, 28 and 57 TCR-sequenced participants respectively. The paper's findings and limits, for the study overall: Spike-specific TCR breadth and depth rose significantly after two AZD1222 doses compared with day 0 and with MenACWY recipients. Vaccine-associated CD4 TCRs spanned the whole spike protein, with dominant responses in regions 160-218 and 743-854. Reportedly, close to half of the unique spike-specific TCRs recognized epitopes lying outside the regions that are mutated in the B.1.351 and B.1.1.7 variants. Because no day 14 peak-response samples were available, repertoires were characterized only after the peak T cell response. The 56-69-year group was small, and its depth increase did not reach significance, likely because of low power. Most participants were white British and females outnumbered males, and the authors suggested that clonal diversity may have been underestimated. Conclusions about previously exposed vaccinees are limited because only a handful of AZD1222 recipients were SARS-CoV-2 seropositive at baseline.

Remarks on this clone: Its antigen is not yet known. Per-base qualities were not stored, and no clone one base away is much larger.

The CDR3 regions of human TCRbeta chains were subjected to immunosequencing. The original methods were these. TCRs in the repertoires were matched against a reference library of SARS-CoV-2-specific TCRs that had been generated with the MIRA antigen-specificity platform. Breadth was defined as the fraction of unique TCRs that were SARS-CoV-2-associated, and depth was defined as the fraction of total T cells that were SARS-CoV-2-associated. Each spike-specific TCR was assigned to its reactive spike region and to a CD4 or CD8 class using the MIRA data. Log10-transformed breadth and depth values were compared by one-way ANOVA with Sidak's multiple comparisons tests. TCRdb stores this immuneACCESS table with in-frame sequences only. Part of the clones is absent; in the studies checked, under half of the shortfall reflects unresolved V genes, and no reason is known for the rest. V and J calls and clone size are given by that table; D and trimming were obtained from the DNA. For this sample there are approximately 180,000 clones; approximately 86% appear just once. The ten top clones hold approximately 2.5% of the sample.

Taken with the paper, the label for time point translates to: baseline before first vaccination. Vaccinee samples were obtained from the UK trials COV001 and COV002, which included a single-blind randomized controlled phase 2/3 trial of AZD1222 (ChAdOx1 nCoV-19) in healthy adults. For TCRbeta chain sequencing, PBMC samples were collected from trial participants at day 0 and at day 28 after the second dose. Sequencing was performed on peripheral blood, taken on day 0 of AZD1222 vaccination. The clonotype was recovered from an adult in good health.

DNA sequence: TGTGCCAGCAGCCAAGGGTTACAGTCGAACACTGAAGCTTTCTTT. Its protein product is CASSQGLQSNTEAFF. The V gene is TRBV3-1 (or the pseudogene TRBV3-2) and the J gene is TRBJ1-1; the D segment cannot be called with confidence. The germline V gene (reference sequence) sets CDR1 to LGHDT and CDR2 to YNNKEL. Trimming costs V 1 base and J 1 base, and their ends lie 10 bases apart. The CDR3 runs 15 residues from the cysteine to the phenylalanine. Only the CDR3 part of the read is kept: 45 bases, read in frame from the first base.